This entry features one T cell receptor (beta chain) sequence. Its antigen is undetermined. This entry comes from a study of graft-versus-host responses after intestinal transplantation. CDR3 length: 16 amino acids. Only in-frame clones appear in the TCRdb table, and some are missing; sequencing was by immunoSEQ multiplex PCR. This table has about 110,000 clones, about nine tenths appearing once. Study-wide results and caveats: GvH clones turned up in recipient marrow; some had shown up first in ileum or blood. GvH clone levels peaked in circulation, and this peak was associated with early post-transplant HvG declines.

This receptor was obtained from a human donor who was the organ donor for an intestinal transplant. Sequencing was performed on unstimulated CD4+ T cells sorted from spleen or lymph node cells, taken before transplant. The chain links TRBV21-1 to TRBJ2-1; the listed D gene, TRBD2, was not tested against the DNA. TRBV21-1 is described as a pseudogene. CDR3 sequence reads: CASSTRTRARLAEQFF. The CDR3 DNA is TGTGCCAGCAGCACCCGGACTAGGGCTAGGTTGGCTGAGCAGTTCTTC.